The 2 T cell receptor beta chains given below trace back to one sample, sequenced in a study of T-cell reconstitution after alpha-beta-depleted transplantation in children. Unique molecular identifiers were built into the TCRbeta library. TCRdb itself ran the PCR reads through MiXCR, one entry per CDR3 protein. The sample holds 25,000 to 35,000 distinct CDR3 sequences, more than 6% seen once. The study's findings and limits: Approximately two months post-transplant, alpha-beta T cells reportedly originated from several hundred expanded graft clones.

These TCRs' antigens remain unknown. The sequencing used peripheral blood, collected 60 days after TCRalphabeta/CD19-depleted stem cell transplant. The receptors come from a child less than two years old who had a stem cell transplant for acute myeloid leukemia, so the T cells may come from the graft donor.

This chain connects TRBV4-3 to TRBJ1-1, with D perhaps matching TRBD1 (6 bases). Germline lookup yields CDR1 LGHNA and CDR2 YSLEER. V lost 0 bases to trimming and J lost 4 bases, with 12 bases between them. CDR3 length equals 15 residues. The CDR3 protein is CASSQDWRGGTEAFF. Here the CDR3 DNA reads TGCGCCAGCAGCCAAGATTGGCGAGGGGGCACTGAAGCTTTCTTT.

At least ten counts were recorded for this clonotype. This chain connects TRBV6-2 or TRBV6-3 to TRBJ2-6; D unresolved. V lost 8 bases and J lost 0, with 26 bases in between. This CDR3 has 20 amino acids. The germline V gene has CDR1 MNHEY and CDR2 SVGEGT. The CDR3 coding sequence is TGTGCCAGCTCGGACCTCCGATTGGTGCCCGCCAACTCTGGGGCCAACGTCCTGACTTTC. It translates to CASSDLRLVPANSGANVLTF.